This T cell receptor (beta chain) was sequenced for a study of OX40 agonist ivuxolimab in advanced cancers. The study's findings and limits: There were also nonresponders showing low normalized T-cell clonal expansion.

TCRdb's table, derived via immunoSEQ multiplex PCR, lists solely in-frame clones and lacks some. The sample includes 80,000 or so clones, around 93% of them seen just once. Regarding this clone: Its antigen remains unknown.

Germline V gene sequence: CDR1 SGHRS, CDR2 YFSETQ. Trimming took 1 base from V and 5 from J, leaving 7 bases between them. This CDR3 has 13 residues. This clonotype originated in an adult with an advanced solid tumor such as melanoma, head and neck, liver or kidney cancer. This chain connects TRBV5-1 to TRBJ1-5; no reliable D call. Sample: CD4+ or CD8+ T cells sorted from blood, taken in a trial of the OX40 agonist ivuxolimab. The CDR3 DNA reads TGCGCCAGCAGCTTGAGTGCTGATCAGCCCCAGCATTTT. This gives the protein CASSLSADQPQHF.